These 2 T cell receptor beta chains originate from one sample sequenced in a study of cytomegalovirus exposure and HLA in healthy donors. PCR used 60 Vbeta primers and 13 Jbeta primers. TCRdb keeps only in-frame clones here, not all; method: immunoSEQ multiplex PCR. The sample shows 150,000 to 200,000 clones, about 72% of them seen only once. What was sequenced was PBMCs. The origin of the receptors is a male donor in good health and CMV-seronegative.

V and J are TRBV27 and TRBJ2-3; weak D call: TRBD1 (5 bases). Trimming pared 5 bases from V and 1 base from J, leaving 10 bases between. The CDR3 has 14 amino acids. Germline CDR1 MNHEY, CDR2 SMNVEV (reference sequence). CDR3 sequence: CASSDRGGTDTQYF. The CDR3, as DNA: TGTGCCAGCAGTGACAGAGGTGGCACAGATACGCAGTATTTT.

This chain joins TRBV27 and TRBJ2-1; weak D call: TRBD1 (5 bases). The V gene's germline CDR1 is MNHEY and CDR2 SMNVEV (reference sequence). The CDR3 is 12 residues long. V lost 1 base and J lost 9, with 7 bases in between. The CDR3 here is CASSLYQGEQFF. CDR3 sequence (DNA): TGTGCCAGCAGTTTATATCAGGGTGAGCAGTTCTTC.